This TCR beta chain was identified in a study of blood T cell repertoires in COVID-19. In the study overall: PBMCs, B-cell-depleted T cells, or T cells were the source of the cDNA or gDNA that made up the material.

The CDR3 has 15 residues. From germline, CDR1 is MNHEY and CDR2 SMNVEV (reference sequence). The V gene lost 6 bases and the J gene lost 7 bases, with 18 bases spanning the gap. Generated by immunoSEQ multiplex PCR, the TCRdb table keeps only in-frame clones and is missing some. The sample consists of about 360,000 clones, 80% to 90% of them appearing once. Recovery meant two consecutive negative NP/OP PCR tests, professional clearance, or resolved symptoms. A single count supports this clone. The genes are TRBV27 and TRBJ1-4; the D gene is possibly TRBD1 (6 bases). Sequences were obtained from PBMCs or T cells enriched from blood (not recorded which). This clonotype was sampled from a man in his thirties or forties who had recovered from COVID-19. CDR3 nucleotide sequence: TGTGCCAGCAGACCCAATCGGGGGGCGTCTGAAAAACTGTTTTTT. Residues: CASRPNRGASEKLFF.